Here is one T cell receptor beta chain with its context. 5'RACE with constant-segment primers yielded barcoded, UMI-tagged TCR alpha and TCR beta cDNA libraries. TCRdb independently ran MiXCR on the 5' RACE reads; one entry per CDR3 protein. The top ten hold around 13% of the sample, which has fewer than 700,000 distinct CDR3 sequences, roughly 17% seen once. The junction had 4 bases not matched to a gene; V was cut back by 6 bases and J by 0 bases. This CDR3 has 14 residues. This sample stems from a study of T-cell memory formation after mild COVID-19. At the level of the study: TCR clusters mostly belonged to single donors.

This clonotype originated in an adult woman who had mild COVID-19 (a few samples of this study predate the infection). Cell type and time point are not known. The sequencing input was PBMCs or a T cell subset sorted from them (not recorded which). The chain has TRBV12-3 or TRBV12-4 and TRBJ1-1, with 7 nucleotides matching TRBD1. The CDR3 DNA sequence: TGTGCCAGCAGAGACAGGGTCCTGAACACTGAAGCTTTCTTT. This gives the protein CASRDRVLNTEAFF.